The entry below gives a single TCR beta chain sequence along with its context. Its antigen is as yet unknown. Since the CDR3 does not end with the conserved phenylalanine or tryptophan, this likely comes from a read error. This CDR3 is built from 16 residues. After removal of 2 bases from V and 5 bases from J, the junction contained 5 bases not matched to a gene. Germline-derived CDR1 and CDR2 are MGHRA and YSYEKL. Full-length variable regions came from constant-region reverse primers plus semi-nested Nested Universal Primer A PCR. Via MiXCR, TCRdb re-called the 5' RACE reads, giving one row per CDR3 protein. The repertoire has about 50,000 distinct CDR3 sequences, around 28% of them found once; the top ten carry under 2.5%. General study results and limits: Tumor Tregs overlapped most with tumor, then blood, naive CD4+ cells. In terms of TCR gene usage, tumor memory CD4+ T cells clustered together with blood and lymph node memory CD4+ cells, as well as with lymph node naive CD4+ cells.

This sequence was found in a female donor with breast cancer. Source material: naive CD4+ T cells sorted from blood. Subset defined: naive CD4+ T cells, CD4+CD45RA+CD25-. The chain carries TRBV4-1 and TRBJ1-4; 10 nucleotides align to TRBD1. The CDR3 sequence: CASSQTPTGGNEKLFL. The CDR3 DNA reads TGCGCCAGCAGCCAAACCCCGACAGGGGGCAATGAAAAACTGTTTCTT.